This TCR beta chain comes out of a study of cytomegalovirus exposure and HLA in healthy donors. Note on this clone: Its cognate antigen is unknown.

Vbeta (60) and Jbeta (13) primers were used in the PCR. This table comes from immunoSEQ multiplex PCR, and its TCRdb copy is limited to in-frame clones, with some not included. Counted here are about 160,000 clones, approximately 79% occurring once; the ten biggest clones make up less than 8.5%. The study's findings and limits: Further analysis, carried out later, found HLA-associated TCR beta chains more clonally expanded than equally common other chains.

CDR3 size: 15 residues. The germline V gene encodes CDR1 SEHNR and CDR2 FQNEAQ (reference sequence). V lost 1 base and J 7 bases, leaving 14 bases between the germline ends. This chain links TRBV7-9 with TRBJ2-1; TRBD2 is a possible D gene (6 bases). This TCR came from a man in his forties in good health and CMV-seropositive. Sequencing was carried out using PBMCs. CDR3 DNA: TGTGCCAGCAGCTTAGAGGGACCCCGGGGGAATGAGCAGTTCTTC. Encoded protein: CASSLEGPRGNEQFF.